This TCR beta chain emerged from a study of beta chain features in type 1 diabetes. Points from the study as a whole: People with Type 1 diabetes carried modestly yet significantly shorter TCRB CDR3s in all four CD4+ subsets.

A remark on this clone: Its target is unknown.

CDR1 SGHNT and CDR2 YYREEE come from the germline V gene (reference sequence). This CDR3 comprises 15 residues. V lost 0 bases to trimming and J lost 1 base, with 10 bases between them. Every isolated RNA sample was fully reverse transcribed, so sequencing captured expressed TCRB transcripts. Profiled with immunoSEQ multiplex PCR; TCRdb holds only in-frame clones, not every one. The sample lists 600,000 or so clones, around 12% occurring once. The genes are TRBV5-4 and TRBJ1-1, with a tentative D call TRBD1 (5 bases). This clonotype was obtained from a man aged 25 to 40 with type 1 diabetes. The source material was naive CD4+ T cells from blood. The CDR3 loop is CASSLERGANTEAFF. The CDR3 DNA sequence: TGTGCCAGCAGCTTGGAAAGAGGGGCGAACACTGAAGCTTTCTTT.